One and the same sample provided the 14 T cell receptor beta chains below, sequenced in a study of shared clonotypes between healthy human individuals. Naive-designated CD8 cells lacked CD45RO, were positively enriched for CCR7, and omitted terminally differentiated effector memory CD45RA+ cells. The protocol was immunoSEQ multiplex PCR, while the TCRdb copy is restricted to in-frame clones and leaves out a portion. The sample includes approximately 2,200,000 clones, approximately 94% seen only once; the top ten take over 1.5%. The source material was naive CD8+ T cells from PBMCs. The receptors derive from a man between 18 and 29 years old in good health. Some clones in this sample may be carry-over from other donors' samples.

The chain joins TRBV6-6 to TRBJ2-1; TRBD2 matches at 9 bases. Trimming cost V 6 bases and J 14 bases; bases outside gene matches: 5. Germline CDR1 MNHNY, CDR2 SVGAGI (reference sequence). CDR3 length: 11 residues. CDR3 in amino acids: CASSLAGDEFF. CDR3 DNA: TGTGCCAGCAGCTTAGCGGGAGATGAGTTCTTC.

A single count supports this clone. The chain carries TRBV27 and TRBJ2-2; 7 bases agree with TRBD2. Germline lookup yields CDR1 MNHEY and CDR2 SMNVEV (reference sequence). Germline trimming cut 4 bases from V and 2 bases from J; bases unmatched to any gene: 1. This CDR3 has 14 residues. This chain's CDR3 is CASSWEGNTGELFF. In DNA, the CDR3 is TGTGCCAGCAGTTGGGAGGGTAACACCGGGGAGCTGTTTTTT.

V is TRBV7-9 and J is TRBJ2-5; TRBD2 might be the D (5 bases). The V end was cut by 5 bases, the J end by 5 bases, with 18 bases between. Germline loops: CDR1 SEHNR, CDR2 FQNEAQ (reference sequence). CDR3 size: 15 residues. The CDR3 here is CASSPSTGTWETQYF. As DNA, the CDR3 is TGTGCCAGCAGCCCTTCGACGGGAACATGGGAGACCCAGTACTTC.

The V and J genes are TRBV4-3 and TRBJ1-1; D gene ambiguous. V was trimmed by 4 bases and J by 5 bases, leaving 17 bases between them. CDR1 LGHNA and CDR2 YSLEER come from the germline V gene. There are 15 residues in the CDR3. The CDR3 is CASSRSKRDGTEAFF. CDR3 bases: TGCGCCAGCAGCCGTTCCAAACGGGATGGGACTGAAGCTTTCTTT.

This sequence joins TRBV5-1 and TRBJ2-1; D possibly matches TRBD1 or TRBD2 (6 bases each). Trimming removed 1 base from V and 6 bases from J, with 11 bases in between. The CDR3 is 14 amino acids. The V gene's germline CDR1 is SGHRS and CDR2 YFSETQ. The CDR3 nucleotides read TGCGCCAGCAGCTTGTCTACGGGGGCCAATGAGCAGTTCTTC. Its translation: CASSLSTGANEQFF.

The count of this clone is one. This sequence joins TRBV27 and TRBJ2-5; 10 nucleotides line up with TRBD2. The CDR3 extends over 16 amino acids. V lost 5 bases, J lost 0 bases, and 6 bases stayed unmatched. Germline V lookup: CDR1 MNHEY, CDR2 SMNVEV (reference sequence). The CDR3 spells CASSRLAGAYQETQYF. In DNA, the CDR3 is TGTGCCAGCAGTCGACTAGCGGGCGCCTACCAAGAGACCCAGTACTTC.

This chain connects TRBV11-3 to TRBJ1-5, with D tentatively TRBD1 (6 bases). This CDR3 is 18 amino acids long. V was trimmed by 3 bases and J by 3 bases, leaving 21 bases between them. Germline V gene lookup returns CDR1 SGHNT and CDR2 YENEEA. Here the CDR3 reads CASSFFWAGDLNNQPQHF. CDR3 nucleotides: TGTGCCAGCAGCTTTTTTTGGGCAGGGGACCTAAACAATCAGCCCCAGCATTTT.

In this sample, this clone turned up once. The gene calls are TRBV5-6 and TRBJ1-2, with TRBD1 identical over 8 bases. Trimming at V came to 3 bases and at J to 3 bases, leaving 4 bases not matched to a gene. Looked up from germline, CDR1 is SGHDT and CDR2 is YYEEEE. The CDR3 is made up of 14 amino acids. CDR3 protein: CASSSGQGYYGYTF. DNA for the CDR3: TGTGCCAGCAGCTCTGGACAGGGATACTATGGCTACACCTTC.

This clone was seen only once. The V gene is TRBV5-6, the J gene TRBJ2-1; D not certain. Per germline, CDR1 SGHDT and CDR2 YYEEEE. The CDR3 has 15 amino acids. V was cut by 3 bases and J by 7 bases, with 17 bases left in between. Here the CDR3 DNA reads TGTGCCAGCAGCTGGCTCCGAGACCACCTAAATGAGCAGTTCTTC. It yields the protein CASSWLRDHLNEQFF.

The chain combines TRBV11-2 with TRBJ2-6; D is possibly TRBD1 (6 bases). This CDR3 has 15 amino acids. Per germline, CDR1 SGHAT and CDR2 FQNNGV. V was clipped by 6 bases and J by 8 bases, with 17 bases between them. CDR3 in amino acids: CASRRTVDLSNVLTF. CDR3 DNA sequence: TGTGCCAGCAGAAGGACAGTCGATCTATCCAACGTCCTGACTTTC. Complete variable domain (other parts from reference TRBV11-2 and TRBJ2-6): EAGVAQSPRYKIIEKRQSVAFWCNPISGHATLYWYQQILGQGPKLLIQFQNNGVVDDSQLPKDRFSAERLKGVDSTLKIQPAKLEDSAVYLCASRRTVDLSNVLTFGAGSRLTVL.

CDR3 DNA sequence: TGTGCCAGCAGCGTATCCCCCAACGAGGGCGGGACCGAGCAGTACTTC. This gives the protein CASSVSPNEGGTEQYF. The chain joins TRBV9 to TRBJ2-7; TRBD2 is a possible D gene (6 bases). Per the germline V gene, CDR1 is SGDLS and CDR2 is YYNGEE. Between the trimmed V and J ends, which lost 1 base and 6 bases, there was a span of 20 bases. The length of the CDR3 is 16 residues. The full variable domain, in which reference TRBV9 and TRBJ2-7 provide the parts outside the CDR3, is DSGVTQTPKHLITATGQRVTLRCSPRSGDLSVYWYQQSLDQGLQFLIQYYNGEERAKGNILERFSAQQFPDLHSELNLSSLELGDSALYFCASSVSPNEGGTEQYFGPGTRLTVT.

The chain has TRBV19 and TRBJ1-4; D might be TRBD1 (6 bases). Trimming pared 9 bases from V and 7 bases from J, leaving 18 bases between. In germline, CDR1 is LNHDA, CDR2 SQIVND (reference sequence). The CDR3 is made up of 14 amino acids. CDR3 sequence (DNA): TGTGCCAGCCGCCCCGGACAGAGCTTTGAAAAACTGTTTTTT. This sequence encodes CASRPGQSFEKLFF.

This clone has more than one count but fewer than ten. The genes are TRBV29-1 and TRBJ1-5; no definite D call. The CDR3 has 13 residues. Trimming stripped 5 bases from V and 0 bases from J, with 8 bases between. In germline, CDR1 is SQVTM, CDR2 ANQGSEA. The CDR3 reads CSVIPDSNQPQHF. The DNA of the CDR3 is TGCAGCGTTATACCCGATAGCAATCAGCCCCAGCATTTT.

V and J are TRBV4-3 and TRBJ2-7; D may be TRBD1 (6 bases). Germline CDR1 and CDR2: LGHNA and YSLEER. The ends were cut back, 1 base at V and 5 bases at J, with 15 bases in the middle. The CDR3 loop spans 15 amino acids. This chain's CDR3 is CASSQGGRGTHEQYF. The CDR3 DNA reads TGCGCCAGCAGCCAAGGTGGCAGGGGAACCCACGAGCAGTACTTC.